The 25 T cell receptor beta chains given below trace back to one sample, sequenced in a study of blood T cells in healthy people across ages (dated by TCRdb to about 2015). Library generation was performed with 5' RACE. Sequencing was carried out with an Illumina HiSeq 2500. The second PCR ran for about 6 to 12 cycles and used a J-beta primer mix along with a sample-barcoded 5' primer. TCRdb reprocessed the public reads (quality trimming at Q25 with fastp, clone calling with MiXCR) and kept in-frame beta chains. Identical CDR3 protein sequences are pooled into one entry, listed with their most common genes and DNA. This sample comprises approximately 800,000 distinct CDR3 sequences, more than 35% of them detected only once. Jointly, the top ten make up 15% to 20% of the sample. Sequencing was performed on blood. These receptors all come from a man older than 75 in good health.

This chain links TRBV5-6 with TRBJ1-4; a weak D match, TRBD1 (6 bases). CDR3 length equals 16 residues. V gave up 1 base and J gave up 4 bases, with 14 bases separating them. Germline CDR1 and CDR2: SGHDT and YYEEEE. This CDR3 is CASSLTGANGNEKLFF. As DNA, the CDR3 is TGTGCCAGCAGCTTGACGGGGGCGAATGGTAATGAAAAACTGTTTTTT.

This chain links TRBV5-1 with TRBJ2-3; TRBD2 agrees at 14 bases. The CDR3 extends over 17 amino acids. After removal of 3 bases from V and 4 bases from J, the junction contained 7 bases not matched to a gene. In germline, CDR1 is SGHRS, CDR2 YFSETQ. The CDR3 nucleotides are TGCGCCAGCAGCTCCTGGACTAGCGGGGGGAGGTCAGATACGCAGTATTTT. This sequence encodes CASSSWTSGGRSDTQYF. The full variable domain, its missing parts supplied by reference TRBV5-1 and TRBJ2-3, is KAGVTQTPRYLIKTRGQQVTLSCSPISGHRSVSWYQQTPGQGLQFLFEYFSETQRNKGNFPGRFSGRQFSNSRSEMNVSTLELGDSALYLCASSSWTSGGRSDTQYFGPGTRLTVL.

This clonotype came up a few times. J is TRBJ2-1 and V is TRBV5-1, with TRBD2 identical over 10 bases. The CDR3 sequence is 14 residues long. V lost 5 bases and J lost 10; bases outside the gene matches: 9. Germline V gene lookup returns CDR1 SGHRS and CDR2 YFSETQ. The CDR3 DNA is TGCGCCAGCAGTTCGCTAGCGGGAGATGGCGAGCAGTTCTTC. Encoded protein: CASSSLAGDGEQFF. The entire variable domain, with the rest obtained from reference TRBV5-1 and TRBJ2-1, is as follows: KAGVTQTPRYLIKTRGQQVTLSCSPISGHRSVSWYQQTPGQGLQFLFEYFSETQRNKGNFPGRFSGRQFSNSRSEMNVSTLELGDSALYLCASSSLAGDGEQFFGPGTRLTVL.

This clonotype appeared a single time. V usage is TRBV20-1 and J usage is TRBJ1-6, with 9 bases identical to TRBD1. The germline CDR1 and CDR2 sequences are DFQATT and SNEGSKA (reference sequence). CDR3 size: 15 residues. Germline trimming cut 4 bases from V and 7 bases from J; bases unmatched to any gene: 8. CDR3 in amino acids: CSAKGDRGRNSPLHF. The DNA of the CDR3 is TGCAGTGCTAAAGGAGACAGGGGGAGGAATTCACCCCTCCACTTT.

This clonotype occurred a few times. The genes are TRBV5-1 and TRBJ1-1, with 10 bases aligning to TRBD1. The J segment lost 5 bases and the V segment lost 4 bases, leaving 8 bases of the junction unmatched. CDR3 length: 15 residues. Germline-derived CDR1 and CDR2 are SGHRS and YFSETQ. Here the CDR3 reads CASSQGTGEWTEAFF. The CDR3 nucleotides read TGCGCCAGCAGCCAAGGGACAGGGGAATGGACTGAAGCTTTCTTT.

This clonotype was seen ten or more times. The chain carries TRBV5-1 and TRBJ1-1; D uncertain. The ends were cut back, 1 base at V and 0 bases at J, with 7 bases in the middle. The CDR3 runs 14 residues. In germline, CDR1 is SGHRS, CDR2 YFSETQ. DNA for the CDR3: TGCGCCAGCAGCTTGAAGGGAGTGAACACTGAAGCTTTCTTT. Amino acid sequence: CASSLKGVNTEAFF.

V gene TRBV20-1 combines with J gene TRBJ2-7; unclear D gene. Germline V gives CDR1 DFQATT, CDR2 SNEGSKA (reference sequence). The CDR3 is 13 amino acids. V gave up 0 bases and J gave up 4 bases, with 10 bases separating them. CDR3 loop: CSARERSVYEQYF. The DNA for the CDR3 is TGCAGTGCTAGAGAACGGAGTGTGTACGAGCAGTACTTC.

This chain links TRBV7-9 with TRBJ1-6; D call uncertain. This CDR3 region has 14 residues. Deletions cut 3 bases from V and 6 bases from J, with 9 bases between. CDR1 and CDR2 (germline): SEHNR, FQNEAQ (reference sequence). CDR3: CASSFSIGNSPLHF. CDR3 DNA sequence: TGTGCCAGCAGCTTCAGTATTGGTAATTCACCCCTCCACTTT.

The gene calls are TRBV12-3 or TRBV12-4 and TRBJ2-7; D remains ambiguous. V was shortened by 8 bases and J by 1 base, with 6 bases between the two germline ends. The CDR3 is made up of 11 amino acids. Here the CDR3 DNA reads TGTGCCAGCGCCTTATCCTACGAGCAGTACTTC. Its translation: CASALSYEQYF.

This chain uses TRBV7-2 with TRBJ2-7, with D perhaps matching TRBD1 (9 bases). This CDR3 has 15 amino acids. Germline values: CDR1 SGHTA, CDR2 FQGNSA. Trimming removed 5 bases at V and 7 bases at J, with 21 bases between. CDR3 sequence reads: CASSRGGQGLNEQYF. For the CDR3, the DNA is TGTGCCAGCAGCCGGGGGGGACAGGGATTAAATGAGCAGTACTTC.

The chain links TRBV3-1 to TRBJ2-1; maybe TRBD2 (5 bases). The CDR3 sequence is 15 residues long. V lost 5 bases, J lost 0 bases, and 11 bases lay in between. The germline V gene has CDR1 LGHDT and CDR2 YNNKEL (reference sequence). Here the CDR3 DNA reads TGTGCCAGCAGCGATGGCGGGTACTCCTACAATGAGCAGTTCTTC. This gives the protein CASSDGGYSYNEQFF.

This clonotype was seen a handful of times. This chain connects TRBV4-1 to TRBJ2-1; no clear D. This CDR3 is built from 14 residues. Germline lookup yields CDR1 MGHRA and CDR2 YSYEKL. Trimming shortened V by 2 bases and J by 7 bases, and 12 bases separated the two germline ends. CDR3 nucleotides: TGCGCCAGCAGCCAAAGCCCCGTTCTAAATGAGCAGTTCTTC. Translated: CASSQSPVLNEQFF.

The rearrangement joins TRBV12-3 or TRBV12-4 to TRBJ1-2; 10 nucleotides agree with TRBD1. This CDR3 is 15 amino acids long. V lost 7 bases to trimming and J lost 3 bases; unmatched junction nucleotides: 8. The CDR3 DNA reads TGTGCCAGCATGCCGCCGGGACAGGGGCACTATGGCTACACCTTC. This sequence encodes CASMPPGQGHYGYTF.

The chain is built from TRBV11-1 and TRBJ2-7; 9 nucleotides agree with TRBD1. Germline CDR1 SGHAT, CDR2 FQDESV (reference sequence). V lost 1 base to trimming and J lost 2 bases; unmatched junction nucleotides: 9. The CDR3 runs 17 residues. The CDR3 DNA is TGTGCCAGCAGCTTAGGGACAGGGGCCTTCACCACCTACGAGCAGTACTTC. Its protein product is CASSLGTGAFTTYEQYF.

The chain employs TRBV20-1 and TRBJ2-7; 11 bases are shared with TRBD2. The CDR3 has 16 amino acids. With 0 bases clipped from V and 3 bases from J, the junction kept 7 bases outside the gene matches. In germline, CDR1 is DFQATT, CDR2 SNEGSKA (reference sequence). The CDR3, as DNA: TGCAGTGCTAGAGATCGGGCGGGGACTAGCGGCTACGAGCAGTACTTC. Its translation: CSARDRAGTSGYEQYF.

The chain combines TRBV6-4 with TRBJ1-4; 8 bases align to TRBD1. CDR3 size: 16 residues. The J segment lost 3 bases and the V segment lost 2 bases, leaving 5 bases of the junction unmatched. Germline assignment: CDR1 MRHNA and CDR2 SNTAGT. CDR3 bases: TGTGCCAGCAGTGACGACAGGGGTCTATCTAATGAAAAACTGTTTTTT. This codes for CASSDDRGLSNEKLFF.

The sample holds many counts of this clonotype. The gene calls are TRBV7-2 and TRBJ1-1, with D possibly being TRBD1 (6 bases). Germline V gene lookup returns CDR1 SGHTA and CDR2 FQGNSA. The CDR3 totals 15 residues. V was clipped by 3 bases and J by 8 bases, with 19 bases between them. CDR3 sequence (DNA): TGTGCCAGCAGCTTGGGTACCGGGACACCCTCCGAAGCTTTCTTT. Translation: CASSLGTGTPSEAFF.

Note on this clonotype: A single base separates this from a much larger clone, so it may be a read error. The rearrangement uses TRBV18 and TRBJ2-1, with D hard to call. CDR1 is KGHSH and CDR2 is LQKENI in the germline V gene. The CDR3 covers 13 residues. CDR3 DNA sequence: TGTGCCAGCTCAGCAGGATCCTACAAGGAGCAGTTCTTC. Protein: CASSAGSYKEQFF.

This clonotype showed up many times. The V gene is TRBV29-1, the J gene TRBJ2-7; D unresolved. V lost 2 bases and J 4 bases, leaving 18 bases between the germline ends. Germline V gene sequence: CDR1 SQVTM, CDR2 ANQGSEA. CDR3 length equals 15 residues. CDR3 DNA: TGCAGCGTTGAATGTCCGGCAGAGTACGGGTACGAGCAGTACTTC. Residues: CSVECPAEYGYEQYF.

This clonotype was detected only a few times. A much larger clone differs by one base, so this may be a read error. This chain links TRBV20-1 with TRBJ2-5, with TRBD2 identical over 13 bases. Germline CDR1 and CDR2: DFQATT and SNEGSKA (reference sequence). The CDR3 runs 15 residues. Trimming at V came to 6 bases and at J to 11 bases, leaving 15 bases not matched to a gene. CDR3 bases: TGCAGTGCCCCGACTAGCGGGAGGACCTATAGTGGGCAGTACTTC. It encodes CSAPTSGRTYSGQYF.

The chain combines TRBV7-3 with TRBJ2-1; TRBD2 matches at 10 bases. The J call is doubtful: the DNA matches TRBJ2-7 better. The CDR3 contains 14 residues. Germline loops: CDR1 SGHTA, CDR2 FQGTGA. CDR3 in amino acids: CASGTSGVYNEQYF. The CDR3 DNA sequence: TGTGCCAGCGGCACTAGCGGGGTCTACAATGAGCAGTACTTC.

The chain recombines TRBV2 with TRBJ2-1, with D perhaps TRBD2 (6 bases). V lost 8 bases and J lost 8, with 19 bases in between. Germline assignment: CDR1 SNHLY and CDR2 FYNNEI. The CDR3 consists of 14 residues. The CDR3, as DNA: TGTGCCAGCGGATCGGGAGCCCAGGCTCATGAGCAGTTCTTC. Translating it yields CASGSGAQAHEQFF.

The chain employs TRBV4-1 and TRBJ2-7, with D tentatively TRBD1 (5 bases). CDR1 and CDR2 (germline): MGHRA, YSYEKL. V was trimmed by 3 bases and J by 1 base, leaving 16 bases between them. The CDR3 consists of 16 residues. CDR3 sequence (DNA): TGCGCCAGCAGCCAGGATCAGACAGAACGGTCCTACGAGCAGTACTTC. Translation gives CASSQDQTERSYEQYF.

Here the CDR3 reads CASSPNSGRAAETQYF. The CDR3 DNA reads as TGTGCCAGCAGCCCGAATAGCGGGAGGGCCGCTGAGACCCAGTACTTC. This chain connects TRBV7-2 to TRBJ2-5, with 11 bases fitting TRBD2. CDR1 is SGHTA and CDR2 is FQGNSA in the germline V gene. This CDR3 is built from 16 residues. V gave up 5 bases and J gave up 5 bases; unmatched junction bases: 10.

The chain is built from TRBV6-6 and TRBJ2-4, with D perhaps matching TRBD2 (6 bases). Gene TRBJ2-5 matches the end of the DNA better, so the J call may be wrong. Germline V gives CDR1 MNHNY, CDR2 SVGAGI (reference sequence). The CDR3 spans 15 residues. The CDR3 protein is CASSYPGGPQETQYF. CDR3 bases: TGTGCCAGCAGTTACCCCGGGGGACCGCAAGAGACCCAGTACTTC.